Presented here are 2 T cell receptor beta chains from one specimen sequenced in a study of T-cell reconstitution after alpha-beta-depleted transplantation in children. Construction of the TCRbeta library involved unique molecular identifiers. TCRdb independently ran MiXCR on the PCR reads; one entry per CDR3 protein. The sample has approximately 110,000 distinct CDR3 sequences; more than 20% are singletons. The starting material was PBMCs, mostly from graft donor cells, obtained 180 days after TCRalphabeta/CD19-depleted stem cell transplant. These receptors were obtained from a male patient under 10 years old who had a stem cell transplant for chronic granulomatous disease, so the T cells may come from the graft donor.

The rearrangement joins TRBV12-3 or TRBV12-4 to TRBJ2-3, with D possibly matching TRBD2 (6 bases). This CDR3 contains 14 residues. The ends were cut back, 3 bases at V and 8 bases at J, with 15 bases in the middle. CDR3 residues: CASSFWGVQGTQYF. CDR3 bases: TGTGCCAGCAGTTTTTGGGGGGTCCAGGGTACGCAGTATTTT.

The V and J genes are TRBV20-1 and TRBJ2-7; 7 nucleotides line up with TRBD2. V lost 7 bases, J lost 0 bases, and 12 bases stayed unmatched. Germline CDR1 DFQATT, CDR2 SNEGSKA (reference sequence). This CDR3 contains 15 residues. CDR3 sequence: CSVARGGALSYEQYF. The CDR3 nucleotides read TGCAGTGTGGCCCGGGGAGGGGCTCTCTCCTACGAGCAGTACTTC.